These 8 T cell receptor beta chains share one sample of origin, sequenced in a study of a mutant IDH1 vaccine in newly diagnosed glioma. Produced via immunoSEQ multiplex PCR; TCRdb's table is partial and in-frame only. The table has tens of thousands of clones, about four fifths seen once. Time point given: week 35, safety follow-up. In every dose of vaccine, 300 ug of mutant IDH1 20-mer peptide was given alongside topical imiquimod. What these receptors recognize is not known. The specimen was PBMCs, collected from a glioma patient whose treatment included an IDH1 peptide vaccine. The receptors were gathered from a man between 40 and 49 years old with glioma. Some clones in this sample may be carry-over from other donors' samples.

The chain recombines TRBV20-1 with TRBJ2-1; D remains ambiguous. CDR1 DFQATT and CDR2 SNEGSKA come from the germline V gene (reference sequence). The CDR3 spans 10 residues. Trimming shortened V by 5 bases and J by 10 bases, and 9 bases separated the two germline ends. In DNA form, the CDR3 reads TGCAGTGCTGCCCCGAGGGAGCAGTTCTTC. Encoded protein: CSAAPREQFF.

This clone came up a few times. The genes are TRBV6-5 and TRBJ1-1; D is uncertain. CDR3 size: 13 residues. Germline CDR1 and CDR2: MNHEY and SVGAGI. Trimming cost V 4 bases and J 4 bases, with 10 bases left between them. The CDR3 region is CASSLRVSTEAFF. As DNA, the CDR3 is TGTGCCAGCAGTTTGAGGGTAAGCACTGAAGCTTTCTTT.

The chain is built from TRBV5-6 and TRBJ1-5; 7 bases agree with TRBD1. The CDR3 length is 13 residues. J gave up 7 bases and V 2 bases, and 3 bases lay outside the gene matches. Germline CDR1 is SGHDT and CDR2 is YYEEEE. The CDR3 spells CASSLGGGQPQHF. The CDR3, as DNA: TGTGCCAGCAGCTTAGGAGGGGGCCAGCCCCAGCATTTT.

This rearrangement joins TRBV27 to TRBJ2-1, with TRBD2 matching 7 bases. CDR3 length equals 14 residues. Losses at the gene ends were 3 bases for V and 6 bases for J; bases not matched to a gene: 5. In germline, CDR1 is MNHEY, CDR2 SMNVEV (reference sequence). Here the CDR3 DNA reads TGTGCCAGCAGTTTTGGGCTAGCGGCCAATGAGCAGTTCTTC. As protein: CASSFGLAANEQFF.

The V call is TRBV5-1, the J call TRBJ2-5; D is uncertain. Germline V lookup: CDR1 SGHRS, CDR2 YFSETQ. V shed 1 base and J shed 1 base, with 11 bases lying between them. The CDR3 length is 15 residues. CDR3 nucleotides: TGCGCCAGCAGCTTGATCGGAGCCCCCCAAGAGACCCAGTACTTC. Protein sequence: CASSLIGAPQETQYF.

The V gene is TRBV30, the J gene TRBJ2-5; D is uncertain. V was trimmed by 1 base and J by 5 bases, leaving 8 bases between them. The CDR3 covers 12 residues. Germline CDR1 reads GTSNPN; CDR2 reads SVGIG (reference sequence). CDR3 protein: CAWSAGEETQYF. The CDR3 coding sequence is TGTGCCTGGAGTGCTGGAGAGGAGACCCAGTACTTC.

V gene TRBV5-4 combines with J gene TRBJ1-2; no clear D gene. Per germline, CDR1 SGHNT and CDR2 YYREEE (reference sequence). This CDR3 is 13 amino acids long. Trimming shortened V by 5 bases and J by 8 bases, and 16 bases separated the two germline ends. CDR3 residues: CASSTRPGGGYTF. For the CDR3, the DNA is TGTGCCAGCAGTACGAGGCCGGGCGGAGGCTACACCTTC.

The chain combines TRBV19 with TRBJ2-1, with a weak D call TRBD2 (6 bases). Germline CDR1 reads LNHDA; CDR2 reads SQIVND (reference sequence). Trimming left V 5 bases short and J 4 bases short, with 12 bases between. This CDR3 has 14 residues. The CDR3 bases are TGTGCCAGTAGTGCCGGAGGGGATTACAATGAGCAGTTCTTC. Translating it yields CASSAGGDYNEQFF.